Each of the 25 T cell receptor beta chains below was sequenced from the same sample in a study of CD8 T cells in Susac syndrome (dated by TCRdb to about 2019). Receptors were amplified or captured by the immunoSEQ multiplex PCR assay. RNA was extracted using the RNeasy kit, and roughly 0.5 to 1 ug of the RNA was reverse transcribed with random hexamers. The raw public reads went through TCRdb reprocessing: fastp at Q25, MiXCR clone calling, in-frame beta chains kept. Every distinct CDR3 protein forms one entry, paired with its most common genes and DNA. This sample comprises about 150,000 distinct CDR3 sequences, about 96% of them detected only once. Together, the top ten hold around 0.12% of the sample. Material: CD4+ T cells from PBMCs. The source is a human donor with Susac syndrome.

The J gene is TRBJ1-2, the V gene TRBV29-1; 10 bases align to TRBD1. After removal of 6 bases from V and 8 bases from J, the junction contained 6 bases not matched to a gene. The V gene's germline CDR1 is SQVTM and CDR2 ANQGSEA. This CDR3 comprises 12 residues. As DNA, the CDR3 is TGCAGCGTGGTGGACAGGGGGTACGGCTACACCTTC. This gives the protein CSVVDRGYGYTF.

This chain uses TRBV29-1 with TRBJ2-1; TRBD1 or TRBD2 may be the D gene (5 bases each). V gave up 2 bases and J gave up 8 bases, with 22 bases separating them. The length of the CDR3 is 16 residues. Germline V gives CDR1 SQVTM, CDR2 ANQGSEA. Here the CDR3 reads CSVESPRGFLWYEQFF. In nucleotides, the CDR3 is TGCAGCGTTGAATCACCGAGGGGTTTCCTCTGGTATGAGCAGTTCTTC.

This clonotype has only one observation. The chain links TRBV24-1 to TRBJ2-2; D possibly corresponds to TRBD2 (5 bases). Germline assignment: CDR1 KGHDR and CDR2 SFDVKD. Trimming removed 8 bases from V and 4 bases from J, with 10 bases in between. This CDR3 is built from 13 residues. The CDR3 is CATTGGPTGELFF. The CDR3 DNA reads as TGTGCCACCACCGGAGGCCCCACCGGGGAGCTGTTTTTT.

V and J are TRBV3-1 and TRBJ1-3; 8 bases match TRBD1. The junction had 5 bases not matched to a gene; V was cut back by 4 bases and J by 3 bases. Germline CDR1 and CDR2: LGHDT and YNNKEL (reference sequence). CDR3 length: 15 residues. The CDR3 region is CASSLLGTGGNTIYF. The CDR3, as DNA: TGTGCCAGCAGCCTTTTGGGGACAGGTGGAAACACCATATATTTT.

This chain joins TRBV29-1 and TRBJ2-3, with D uncertain. The CDR3 length is 11 residues. The germline CDR1 and CDR2 sequences are SQVTM and ANQGSEA. V was clipped by 5 bases and J by 6 bases, with 9 bases between them. The CDR3 loop reads CSVLLRDTQYF. In nucleotides, the CDR3 is TGCAGCGTTCTCCTTCGGGATACGCAGTATTTT.

V usage is TRBV20-1 and J usage is TRBJ1-1; no clear D. The V end lost 1 base, the J end lost 11 bases, and 14 bases lay between the germline ends. The CDR3 spans 12 residues. Germline CDR1 DFQATT, CDR2 SNEGSKA (reference sequence). Here the CDR3 reads CSARVGLRPAFF. The CDR3 DNA reads TGCAGTGCTAGAGTGGGCCTGAGGCCCGCTTTCTTT.

This chain joins TRBV29-1 and TRBJ2-1; 7 bases match TRBD2. The CDR3 has 13 residues. CDR1 is SQVTM, CDR2 ANQGSEA, per germline. Trimming at V came to 5 bases and at J to 9 bases, leaving 10 bases not matched to a gene. The CDR3 region has the DNA TGCAGCGTTTTTTTCGGCGGGAGAGGTGAGCAGTTCTTC. Amino acids: CSVFFGGRGEQFF.

V usage is TRBV7-2 and J usage is TRBJ1-2; 8 bases align to TRBD1. The V segment lost 5 bases and the J segment 7 bases; nucleotides outside the gene matches: 6. The CDR3 contains 13 residues. Germline-derived CDR1 and CDR2 are SGHTA and FQGNSA. CDR3 nucleotide sequence: TGTGCCAGCAGCATCGGACAGGGCCGTGGCTACACCTTC. Translating it yields CASSIGQGRGYTF.

For the CDR3, the DNA is TGCAGCGTTGAAGTTCTAGACGAGACCCAGTACTTC. It yields the protein CSVEVLDETQYF. V and J are TRBV29-1 and TRBJ2-5; D remains unclear. Germline CDR1 SQVTM, CDR2 ANQGSEA. The CDR3 extends over 12 amino acids. Trimming left V 1 base short and J 5 bases short, with 8 bases between.

The sample holds one count of this clonotype. The chain couples TRBV6-5 to TRBJ1-2; TRBD1 matches at 8 bases. Germline V gives CDR1 MNHEY, CDR2 SVGAGI. Losses at the gene ends were 2 bases for V and 12 bases for J; bases not matched to a gene: 8. The CDR3 has 13 residues. The CDR3 is CASSYRQGNKDTF. The CDR3 DNA reads TGTGCCAGCAGTTACCGACAGGGGAACAAGGACACCTTC.

The genes are TRBV3-1 and TRBJ2-5; unclear D gene. This CDR3 has 15 residues. The germline V and J ends were trimmed by 4 bases and 5 bases, with 17 bases remaining between them. Looked up from germline, CDR1 is LGHDT and CDR2 is YNNKEL (reference sequence). The CDR3 DNA follows: TGTGCCAGCAGCCTAGGGAAGCAGGTACAGGAGACCCAGTACTTC. Its translation: CASSLGKQVQETQYF.

The V gene is TRBV4-3, the J gene TRBJ2-3, with 7 bases aligning to TRBD1. J was trimmed by 3 bases and V by 6 bases; bases with no gene match: 9. Germline CDR1 is LGHNA and CDR2 is YSLEER. The CDR3 loop spans 15 amino acids. CDR3 DNA: TGCGCCAGCAGTCGGGGAGCACAGGGGACAGATACGCAGTATTTT. This gives the protein CASSRGAQGTDTQYF.

The chain combines TRBV9 with TRBJ1-5, with D possibly being TRBD1 (6 bases). With 2 bases removed from V and 3 bases from J, the gap between germline ends came to 12 bases. The germline V gene encodes CDR1 SGDLS and CDR2 YYNGEE. The length of the CDR3 is 15 residues. CDR3 sequence: CASSVGDRHNQPQHF. For the CDR3, the DNA is TGTGCCAGCAGCGTGGGAGACAGGCACAATCAGCCCCAGCATTTT.

V is TRBV5-1 and J is TRBJ2-1; weak D call: TRBD2 (6 bases). The CDR3 runs 16 residues. In germline, CDR1 is SGHRS, CDR2 YFSETQ. With 4 bases removed from V and 0 bases from J, the gap between germline ends came to 14 bases. CDR3: CASSQTQRASYNEQFF. DNA for the CDR3: TGCGCCAGCAGCCAAACGCAGCGGGCCTCCTACAATGAGCAGTTCTTC.

This chain joins TRBV7-9 and TRBJ2-2, with no clear D. The CDR3 has 14 residues. V was cut by 2 bases and J by 5 bases, with 9 bases left in between. Germline V lookup: CDR1 SEHNR, CDR2 FQNEAQ (reference sequence). As DNA, the CDR3 is TGTGCCAGCAGCTTAAACAGAGAAACCGGGGAGCTGTTTTTT. Translating it yields CASSLNRETGELFF.

The chain is built from TRBV5-1 and TRBJ2-1; 7 bases match TRBD2. V shed 4 bases, J shed 7 bases, and the junction held 14 bases outside the gene matches. The V gene's germline CDR1 is SGHRS and CDR2 YFSETQ. The CDR3 length is 16 residues. The CDR3 DNA is TGCGCCAGCAGCCCTCTAATGGGAGGGCGGGTTAATGAGCAGTTCTTC. Protein product: CASSPLMGGRVNEQFF. Based on the CDR3 plus reference TRBV5-1 and TRBJ2-1, the full variable domain is KAGVTQTPRYLIKTRGQQVTLSCSPISGHRSVSWYQQTPGQGLQFLFEYFSETQRNKGNFPGRFSGRQFSNSRSEMNVSTLELGDSALYLCASSPLMGGRVNEQFFGPGTRLTVL.

The chain links TRBV29-1 to TRBJ2-7; tentatively, D is TRBD2 (5 bases). Between the trimmed V and J ends, which lost 6 bases and 1 base, there was a span of 13 bases. Germline values: CDR1 SQVTM, CDR2 ANQGSEA. This CDR3 has 13 residues. CDR3 sequence reads: CSVSTGMSYEQYF. The CDR3 coding sequence is TGCAGCGTGTCGACGGGAATGTCCTACGAGCAGTACTTC.

This chain links TRBV5-4 with TRBJ2-2; D is undetermined. This CDR3 contains 11 residues. Looked up from germline, CDR1 is SGHNT and CDR2 is YYREEE (reference sequence). V was shortened by 1 base and J by 7 bases, with 2 bases between the two germline ends. CDR3 sequence (DNA): TGTGCCAGCAGCTTGAGCGGGGAGCTGTTTTTT. Translated, it gives CASSLSGELFF.

The rearrangement links TRBV20-1 to TRBJ2-7, with 10 bases aligning to TRBD1. Trimming took 2 bases from V and 0 from J; bases not matched to a gene: 1. Germline CDR1 DFQATT, CDR2 SNEGSKA (reference sequence). The CDR3 consists of 14 residues. In DNA, the CDR3 is TGCAGTGCTAGACGGGACAGGGGCTCCTACGAGCAGTACTTC. The encoded protein is CSARRDRGSYEQYF.

The CDR3 protein is CASTQLGQGRTDTQYF. CDR3 coding DNA: TGTGCCAGCACTCAACTGGGGCAGGGACGTACAGATACGCAGTATTTT. The J gene is TRBJ2-3, the V gene TRBV12-3 or TRBV12-4; the D call may be TRBD1 or TRBD2 (5 bases each). The CDR3 has 16 residues. V lost 7 bases to trimming and J lost 3 bases, with 20 bases between them.

The chain recombines TRBV3-1 with TRBJ1-5, with D possibly matching TRBD1 (5 bases). The CDR3 is 15 amino acids. V lost 4 bases and J lost 2, with 12 bases in between. CDR1 LGHDT and CDR2 YNNKEL come from the germline V gene (reference sequence). CDR3 loop: CASSPDTRGNQPQHF. The DNA of the CDR3 is TGTGCCAGCAGCCCGGACACTAGGGGCAATCAGCCCCAGCATTTT.

This chain connects TRBV13 to TRBJ2-5; the match to TRBD1 covers 7 bases. The CDR3 has 15 residues. From germline, CDR1 is PRHDT and CDR2 FYEKMQ (reference sequence). V shed 5 bases, J shed 5 bases, and the junction held 11 bases outside the gene matches. CDR3 in DNA: TGTGCCAGCAGCCCTTCGACAGGGATGCTGGAGACCCAGTACTTC. Protein sequence: CASSPSTGMLETQYF.

The genes are TRBV12-3 or TRBV12-4 and TRBJ2-7, with D perhaps TRBD2 (5 bases). CDR3 size: 13 residues. Trimming pared 6 bases from V and 10 bases from J, leaving 19 bases between. The chain's CDR3 is CASSPITEREQYV. The CDR3 DNA sequence: TGTGCCAGCAGCCCCATCACCGAACGGGAACAGTACGTC.

The chain links TRBV6-2 or TRBV6-3 to TRBJ2-3, with a possible D match to TRBD1 (6 bases). Germline V gene lookup returns CDR1 MNHEY and CDR2 SVGEGT. Trimming cost V 6 bases and J 2 bases, with 15 bases left between them. The CDR3 loop spans 15 amino acids. The CDR3 DNA follows: TGTGCCAGCAGACGGCCTGGGGGCCCCACAGATACGCAGTATTTT. Its protein product is CASRRPGGPTDTQYF.

V usage is TRBV20-1 and J usage is TRBJ1-2; the match to TRBD1 covers 8 bases. With 6 bases clipped from V and 4 bases from J, the junction kept 10 bases outside the gene matches. This CDR3 spans 14 amino acids. Germline CDR1 and CDR2: DFQATT and SNEGSKA (reference sequence). DNA for the CDR3: TGCAGTGCACCCGGACAGGGCTTATTCTATGGCTACACCTTC. Translation: CSAPGQGLFYGYTF.